Listed below are T cell receptor beta chains from one sample, sequenced in a study of T cells in localized non-small cell lung cancer. Clones were sequenced by immunoSEQ multiplex PCR, and TCRdb holds only the in-frame ones, with some missing. The sample has 35,000 to 45,000 clones; roughly 77% are singletons. The source was PBMCs, collected before any cancer treatment. The receptors stem from a woman aged 40 to 75 with stage II squamous cell lung carcinoma. The CDR3 runs from the conserved cysteine through the conserved F or W. D genes are given only for firm matches.

>TRBV7-2|TRBJ2-2|TRBD2
CASSLAPAGGSGGELFF
>TRBV9|TRBJ2-3|.
CASSVGWRTPSTDTQYF
>TRBV6-1|TRBJ1-1|TRBD1
CASSSTGVGTEAFF
>TRBV28|TRBJ1-4|.
CASSFPDSNNEKLFF
>TRBV2|TRBJ1-5|TRBD1
CASSQQGNNQPQHF
>TRBV19|TRBJ1-1|.
CASTRQMMNTEAFF
>TRBV13|TRBJ2-2|.
CASSLLRGQGILVRELFF
>TRBV18|TRBJ1-3|.
CASSPTLSGNTIYF
>TRBV19|TRBJ2-1|TRBD2
CASRPSGYNEQFF
>TRBV21-1|TRBJ1-4|.
CASSIPPPRSEKLFF
>TRBV7-6|TRBJ2-3|.
CASSLGVTDTQYF
>TRBV6-1|TRBJ1-5|.
CASSETDGSGQPQHF
>TRBV7-9|TRBJ2-1|.
CASSPTPYYNEQFF
>TRBV6-1|TRBJ1-5|.
CASSEYRGQPQHF
>TRBV2|TRBJ2-2|TRBD1
CASQGRTGTANTGELFF
>TRBV18|TRBJ1-3|.
CASSPVDSGNTIYF
>TRBV7-9|TRBJ2-1|TRBD2
CASSLVQRTSGEEQFF
>TRBV7-2|TRBJ2-2|TRBD2
CASSLDGGRTSGNTGELFF
>TRBV27|TRBJ2-7|TRBD2
CASSGSGTLNEQYF
>TRBV9|TRBJ1-5|.
CASSAGGPSSNQPQHF